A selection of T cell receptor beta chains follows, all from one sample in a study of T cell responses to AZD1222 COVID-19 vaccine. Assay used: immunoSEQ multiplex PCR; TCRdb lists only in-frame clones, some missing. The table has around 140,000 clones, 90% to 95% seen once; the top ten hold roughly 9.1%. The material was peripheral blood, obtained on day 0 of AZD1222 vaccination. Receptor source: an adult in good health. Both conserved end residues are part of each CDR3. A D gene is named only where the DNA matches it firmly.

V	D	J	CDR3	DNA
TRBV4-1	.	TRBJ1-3	CASSQEPIGASGNTIYF	TGCGCCAGCAGCCAAGAACCCATCGGGGCGAGTGGAAACACCATATATTTT
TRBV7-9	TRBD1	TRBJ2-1	CASRHPGQGARNEQFF	TGTGCCAGCAGGCACCCGGGACAGGGGGCGAGGAATGAGCAGTTCTTC
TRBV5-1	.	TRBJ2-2	CASSRTLNTGELFF	TGCGCCAGCAGCCGGACCCTGAACACCGGGGAGCTGTTTTTT
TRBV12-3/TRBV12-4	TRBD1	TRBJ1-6	CASTQGVGSPLHF	TGTGCCAGCACCCAGGGGGTTGGTTCACCCCTCCACTTT
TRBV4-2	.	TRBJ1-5	CASSQDRGGGNQPQHF	TGTGCCAGCAGCCAAGATCGAGGTGGGGGGAATCAGCCCCAGCATTTT
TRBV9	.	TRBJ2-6	CASSVEGSGANVLTF	TGTGCCAGCAGCGTAGAAGGGTCTGGGGCCAACGTCCTGACTTTC
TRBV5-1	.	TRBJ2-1	CASSRAPYNEQFF	TGCGCCAGCAGTCGGGCGCCCTACAATGAGCAGTTCTTC
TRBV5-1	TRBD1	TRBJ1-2	CASRSDRNYGYTF	TGCGCCAGCAGGTCGGACAGGAACTATGGCTACACCTTC
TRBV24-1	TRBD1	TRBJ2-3	CATGQESTDTQYF	TGTGCCACAGGACAGGAGAGCACAGATACGCAGTATTTT
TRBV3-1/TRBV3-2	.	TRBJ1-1	CASSQVPDTEAFF	TGTGCCAGCAGCCAAGTGCCCGACACTGAAGCTTTCTTT
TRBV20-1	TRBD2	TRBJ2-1	CSAIAGHEQFF	TGCAGTGCTATAGCGGGCCATGAGCAGTTCTTC